This is a list of T cell receptor beta chains from one sample in a study of OX40 agonist ivuxolimab in advanced cancers. Profiled with immunoSEQ multiplex PCR; TCRdb holds only in-frame clones, not every one. The sample carries 65,000 to 85,000 clones, around 90% recorded once. The sample here was CD4+ or CD8+ T cells sorted from blood, taken in a trial of the OX40 agonist ivuxolimab. These receptors came from an adult with an advanced solid tumor such as melanoma, head and neck, liver or kidney cancer. The CDR3 runs from the conserved cysteine through the conserved F or W. D genes are given only for firm matches. Some rows have no size entry. The others give once, few or many, or a class for an expanded clone.

v_call	d_call	clone_size	j_call	cdr3_nt	cdr3_aa
TRBV6-1	TRBD1	NA	TRBJ1-2	TGTGCCAGCAGTGAAGCCCCGCAGGGGGCCGTATACGGCTACACCTTC	CASSEAPQGAVYGYTF
TRBV6-5	NA	NA	TRBJ2-7	TGTGCCAGCAGTTATTCCCACCGAGTTCCCTACGAGCAGTACTTC	CASSYSHRVPYEQYF
TRBV4-1	TRBD2	NA	TRBJ2-7	TGCGCCAGCAGCCAAGTTGGTTTCGGGACCGGGAGGGAGCAGTACTTC	CASSQVGFGTGREQYF
TRBV19	NA	NA	TRBJ2-7	TGTGCCAGCTCCCCCGGCGGGACCTACGAGCAGTACTTC	CASSPGGTYEQYF
TRBV19	NA	NA	TRBJ2-7	TGTGCCAGTAGTATAGATCGGGCTAGCTCTTACTACGAGCAGTACTTC	CASSIDRASSYYEQYF
TRBV2	NA	once	TRBJ1-2	TGTGCCAGCAGTGAATCGGAGGGGTTAGGGTATGGCTACACCTTC	CASSESEGLGYGYTF
TRBV5-8	NA	NA	TRBJ1-6	TGTGCCAGCAGTTCGGGAGTTTATAATTCACCCCTCCACTTT	CASSSGVYNSPLHF
TRBV13	NA	NA	TRBJ1-2	TGTGCCAGCAGCCACCTAGGATCCTCTAACTATGGCTACACCTTC	CASSHLGSSNYGYTF
TRBV27	NA	NA	TRBJ2-7	TGTGCCAGCAGTTTTGTAGGGGGGTCCTACGAGCAGTACTTC	CASSFVGGSYEQYF
TRBV5-1	NA	once	TRBJ2-3	TGCGCCAGCAGCTTGGGCAGGGTGAGCACAGATACGCAGTATTTT	CASSLGRVSTDTQYF
TRBV6-4	TRBD1	NA	TRBJ1-1	TGTGCCAGCAGATTGACAGGGGTGAACACTGAAGCTTTCTTT	CASRLTGVNTEAFF
TRBV27	NA	NA	TRBJ2-1	TGTGCCAGCAGTTTAGGAGGGGAATACAATGAGCAGTTCTTC	CASSLGGEYNEQFF
TRBV5-6	NA	NA	TRBJ1-1	TGTGCCAGCAGCTTGGACAGGAACACTGAAGCTTTCTTT	CASSLDRNTEAFF
TRBV2	NA	NA	TRBJ2-7	TGTGCCAGCAGTGAAACCCGGTCGGCCTACGAGCAGTACTTC	CASSETRSAYEQYF
TRBV13	TRBD2	NA	TRBJ2-3	TGTGCCAGCAGCTGGGGGACTAACACAGATACGCAGTATTTT	CASSWGTNTDTQYF
TRBV5-1	TRBD1	NA	TRBJ2-1	TGCGCCAGCAGCGAGGACAGGGTATCCTACAATGAGCAGTTCTTC	CASSEDRVSYNEQFF
TRBV9	NA	NA	TRBJ2-7	TGTGCCAGCACCATTGGGGACTCCGCCTCCTACGAGCAGTACTTC	CASTIGDSASYEQYF
TRBV6-4	NA	NA	TRBJ1-2	TGTGCCAGCAGTGAATCGGGCAGGGCCTGGACTAACTATGGCTACACCTTC	CASSESGRAWTNYGYTF
TRBV5-6	NA	NA	TRBJ1-1	TGTGCCAGCAGCCTCGGTTTTGGCGCTGAAGCTTTCTTT	CASSLGFGAEAFF
TRBV4-1	NA	NA	TRBJ2-5	TGCGCCAGCAGTCAAGGGGACCGACAAGAGACCCAGTACTTC	CASSQGDRQETQYF
TRBV4-1	NA	NA	TRBJ1-2	TGCGCCAGCAGCCCCGGGGCAGGGACCCTCTATGGCTACACCTTC	CASSPGAGTLYGYTF
TRBV19	NA	once	TRBJ2-1	TGTGCCAGTACCCCCGGGGGGCTAGCGGTTTACAATGAGCAGTTCTTC	CASTPGGLAVYNEQFF
TRBV7-9	NA	NA	TRBJ1-2	TGTGCCAGCAGCTCTATTGGGGGAGGGGGACGCACCAACTATGGCTACACCTTC	CASSSIGGGGRTNYGYTF
TRBV6-5	NA	NA	TRBJ2-7	TGTGCCAGCACCGACGAGGAGGAACAGTACGAGCAGTACTTC	CASTDEEEQYEQYF
TRBV11-2	NA	NA	TRBJ2-3	TGTGCCAGCAGCTTAGGAGTTAGTGGGGCAGATACGCAGTATTTT	CASSLGVSGADTQYF
TRBV27	NA	NA	TRBJ1-1	TGTGCCAGCAGTTTAGCGTGGACCACTGAAGCTTTCTTT	CASSLAWTTEAFF
TRBV7-9	TRBD2	NA	TRBJ2-2	TGTGCCAGCAGCTCCCCCGCGGGGGGGCCCGGGGAGCTGTTTTTT	CASSSPAGGPGELFF
TRBV6-6	NA	NA	TRBJ1-2	TGTGCCAGAGGGGGACAAGACTATGGCTACACCTTC	CARGGQDYGYTF
TRBV7-8	NA	few	TRBJ1-2	TGTGCCAGCCGAGGGGAACAGGGCGATGGCTACACCTTC	CASRGEQGDGYTF